The clone carrying this T cell receptor (beta chain) was detected a few times. The sample is drawn from a study of blood T cell repertoires in COVID-19. Enrollees, about 18 to 89 years old, lived in about two dozen US areas. Measured with immunoSEQ multiplex PCR; TCRdb has only the in-frame clones, and not every one. The profile covers a few hundred thousand clones, with around 93% appearing a single time and approximately 1.2% taken by the ten largest. The sequencing input was PBMCs or T cells enriched from blood (not recorded which). This sequence originates from a human donor in a cohort exposed to, infected with or recovered from COVID-19 (not recorded which). The donor label of this sample is uncertain.

DNA of the CDR3: TGTGCCAGTAGTATCTCGGTCGGCTCCTACGAGCAGTACTTC. This sequence encodes CASSISVGSYEQYF. This chain connects TRBV19 to TRBJ2-7; no clear D. This CDR3 contains 14 residues. V lost 3 bases, J lost 0 bases, and 9 bases lay in between. The V gene's germline CDR1 is LNHDA and CDR2 SQIVND (reference sequence).